What follows describes a single T cell receptor (beta chain). This record belongs to a study of blood T cell repertoires in COVID-19. Background on the study: In each case, the material was cDNA or gDNA derived from T cells, B-cell-depleted T cells, or PBMCs.

Assay: immunoSEQ multiplex PCR; the TCRdb copy retains only in-frame clones and omits some. The sample carries hundreds of thousands of clones, approximately 82% recorded once. Germline CDR1 is SGHTA and CDR2 is FQGTGA. V shed 4 bases and J 3 bases; nucleotides not matched to a gene: 10. The CDR3 spans 19 residues. The source of this sequence is a woman between 65 and 79 years old with active or convalescent COVID-19. Sequenced input: peripheral blood. V and J are TRBV7-3 and TRBJ2-1, with 15 bases aligning to TRBD2. The CDR3 nucleotides read TGTGCCAGCAGCTACACCGGGACTAGCGGGGGGTACCTCTACAATGAGCAGTTCTTC. Its translation: CASSYTGTSGGYLYNEQFF. Using reference TRBV7-3 and TRBJ2-1 for the parts outside the CDR3, the full variable domain is GAGVSQTPSNKVTEKGKYVELRCDPISGHTALYWYRQSLGQGPEFLIYFQGTGAADDSGLPNDRFFAVRPEGSVSTLKIQRTERGDSAVYLCASSYTGTSGGYLYNEQFFGPGTRLTVL.